The TCR beta chain under discussion was sequenced for a study of shared clonotypes between healthy human individuals. Whole-study results and caveats: It was only blood that was sampled, and tissue repertoires likely differ.

Healthy adults negative for HIV, lacking recent acute infections or vaccinations, served as donors. From CD4+ cells came CD45RA+ naive and CD45RA-negative memory subsets. Template for every sorted-subset replicate PCR totaled about 0.2 ug DNA, some 30,000 T cell genomes. The table came from immunoSEQ multiplex PCR; TCRdb's copy has only in-frame clones and leaves some out. This sample has around 2.3 million clones; approximately 96% occur once, and the top ten carry roughly 0.13%. With regard to this clone: Its antigen is unidentified.

The germline gives CDR1 SGHNT, CDR2 YYREEE (reference sequence). The CDR3 has 14 amino acids. Trimming stripped 4 bases from V and 5 bases from J, with 15 bases between. Sequenced: naive CD4+ T cells sorted from blood. Subset in this sample: CD45RA+ positively selected. This receptor was identified in a man aged 18 to 35 in good health. This chain uses TRBV5-4 with TRBJ2-5, with D perhaps TRBD1 (6 bases). Here the CDR3 reads CASSLSGTRETQYF. Written as DNA, the CDR3 is TGTGCCAGCAGCCTATCGGGGACACGGGAGACCCAGTACTTC.